This T cell receptor (beta chain) appears in the sequencing data of a study of blood T cell repertoires in COVID-19. V shed 1 base and J shed 0 bases, with 13 bases lying between them. This CDR3 contains 16 residues. Germline V gene data show CDR1 as SGHVS and CDR2 as FNYEAQ. Study members were between roughly 18 and 100 years old and lived in over 20 US regions. Authors' analysis steps: Reference gene primers were amplified, and this amplification served to estimate nucleated cell counts. The protocol was immunoSEQ multiplex PCR, while the TCRdb copy is restricted to in-frame clones and leaves out a portion. The DNA was the basis for D and trimming; V, J and clone size are from that table. The table shows about 210,000 clones, with roughly 77% occurring only once.

Sequenced: PBMCs or T cells enriched from blood (not recorded which). The receptor's source is a man between 40 and 49 years old who had recovered from COVID-19. The V gene is TRBV7-6, the J gene TRBJ2-7; D might be TRBD2 (6 bases). This chain's CDR3 is CASSLGGRESSYEQYF. The CDR3 DNA is TGTGCCAGCAGCTTAGGGGGTCGGGAGAGCTCCTACGAGCAGTACTTC.